These 20 T cell receptor beta chains were sequenced from one sample in a study of T cells in Graves' hyperthyroidism and ophthalmopathy. Amplification of TCR beta CDR3 regions was performed using RNA transcripts as template. The HTBI primer set served for first-round RT-PCR of the TCR CDR3. One entry per CDR3 protein results from TCRdb running MiXCR on the multiplex PCR reads. Among some 400,000 distinct CDR3 sequences listed, over 15% were seen once. The sequenced sample was blood. The receptors come from a woman aged 18-29 years with Graves' hyperthyroidism.

This clonotype was counted ten times or more. The chain couples TRBV2 to TRBJ2-7; 12 bases align to TRBD1. The CDR3 totals 16 residues. After removal of 2 bases from V and 4 bases from J, the junction contained 6 bases not matched to a gene. In germline, CDR1 is SNHLY, CDR2 FYNNEI. The CDR3 is CASSEWWDRGRYEQYF. CDR3 DNA sequence: TGTGCCAGCAGTGAATGGTGGGACAGGGGGCGTTACGAGCAGTACTTC.

This clonotype was recorded many times. The V and J genes are TRBV2 and TRBJ1-1; D may be TRBD1 (5 bases). Germline V gene lookup returns CDR1 SNHLY and CDR2 FYNNEI. This CDR3 has 11 amino acids. V was trimmed by 7 bases and J by 7 bases, leaving 10 bases between them. The CDR3 bases are TGTGCCAGCACCTGGAGGGGTGAAGCTTTCTTT. Translating it yields CASTWRGEAFF.

The table lists this clonotype with many counts. This chain connects TRBV30 to TRBJ2-7; 12 positions agree with TRBD2. Germline V lookup: CDR1 GTSNPN, CDR2 SVGIG (reference sequence). V trimming: 8 bases; J trimming: 6 bases; junction bases outside the gene matches: 8. The length of the CDR3 is 13 residues. The CDR3 nucleotides read TGTGCCCAAAGACTAGCGGGGGCCGCCGAGCAGTACTTC. Protein sequence: CAQRLAGAAEQYF.

In this sample, this clonotype turned up many times. The chain has TRBV12-3 or TRBV12-4 and TRBJ2-5; perhaps D is TRBD1 or TRBD2 (6 bases each). The CDR3 spans 14 residues. The V end lost 7 bases, the J end lost 7 bases, and 19 bases lay between the germline ends. The CDR3 reads CASIQGGNLGTQYF. The CDR3 DNA sequence: TGTGCCAGCATACAGGGCGGGAACTTAGGGACCCAGTACTTC.

There are a few counts of this clonotype. The chain couples TRBV12-3 or TRBV12-4 to TRBJ1-3; the D gene is possibly TRBD1 (5 bases). This CDR3 is built from 15 residues. Trimming cost V 3 bases and J 0 bases, with 9 bases left between them. CDR3 in amino acids: CASSLAGPSGNTIYF. CDR3 bases: TGTGCCAGCAGTTTGGCAGGGCCCTCTGGAAACACCATATATTTT.

This clonotype has ten or more counts. The chain joins TRBV27 to TRBJ1-4, with unresolved D. CDR1 is MNHEY, CDR2 SMNVEV, per germline (reference sequence). The length of the CDR3 is 14 residues. V was pared by 4 bases and J by 5 bases, with 11 bases between. The CDR3 loop reads CASSSSLGNEKLFF. As DNA, the CDR3 is TGTGCCAGCAGTTCATCGTTGGGGAATGAAAAACTGTTTTTT.

In this sample, this clonotype turned up many times. This rearrangement joins TRBV7-2 to TRBJ1-5; TRBD1 matches 7 bases. V gave up 4 bases and J gave up 6 bases; unmatched junction bases: 6. This CDR3 is built from 14 residues. Germline values: CDR1 SGHTA, CDR2 FQGNSA. CDR3 in DNA: TGTGCCAGCAGCTATCGACAGGGCACTCAGCCCCAGCATTTT. This encodes CASSYRQGTQPQHF.

This clonotype has more than one count but fewer than ten. The chain links TRBV5-4 to TRBJ2-3; 10 nucleotides agree with TRBD2. Germline loops: CDR1 SGHNT, CDR2 YYREEE (reference sequence). This CDR3 spans 18 amino acids. V gave up 4 bases and J gave up 5 bases; unmatched junction bases: 16. CDR3 protein: CASSPGGLSGGARDTQYF. Here the CDR3 DNA reads TGTGCCAGCAGCCCCGGGGGGTTGAGCGGGGGGGCTAGAGATACGCAGTATTTT. Full variable domain (rest looked up from reference TRBV5-4 and TRBJ2-3): ETGVTQSPTHLIKTRGQQVTLRCSSQSGHNTVSWYQQALGQGPQFIFQYYREEENGRGNFPPRFSGLQFPNYSSELNVNALELDDSALYLCASSPGGLSGGARDTQYFGPGTRLTVL.

In its sample, this clonotype was seen many times. The chain is built from TRBV15 and TRBJ1-5; weak D call: TRBD1 (6 bases). The CDR3 length is 14 residues. CDR1 is LNHNV, CDR2 YYDKDF, per germline (reference sequence). The germline V and J ends were trimmed by 1 base and 4 bases, with 8 bases remaining between them. The CDR3 region is CATSRGGLNQPQHF. Written as DNA, the CDR3 is TGTGCCACCAGCAGAGGGGGGCTAAATCAGCCCCAGCATTTT.

The V gene is TRBV12-3 or TRBV12-4, the J gene TRBJ2-2; D is ambiguous. V was trimmed by 6 bases and J by 6 bases, leaving 11 bases between them. The CDR3 has 13 amino acids. CDR3 sequence (DNA): TGTGCCAGCAGCCCGATACGGTCCGGGGAGCTGTTTTTT. It yields the protein CASSPIRSGELFF.

This clonotype showed up many times. The V call is TRBV7-2, the J call TRBJ2-7; no reliable D call. Germline V gives CDR1 SGHTA, CDR2 FQGNSA. V was trimmed by 5 bases and J by 4 bases, leaving 9 bases between them. The CDR3 sequence is 12 residues long. Here the CDR3 reads CASSPRVYEQYF. CDR3 sequence (DNA): TGTGCCAGCAGCCCTAGGGTTTACGAGCAGTACTTC.

This clonotype has a count of ten or more. This chain joins TRBV7-8 and TRBJ2-5; possibly TRBD1 for D (5 bases). Trimming removed 5 bases from V and 2 bases from J, with 15 bases in between. Germline CDR1 is SGHVS and CDR2 is FQNEAQ. CDR3 length equals 15 residues. The CDR3 here is CASSPTSTEQETQYF. The DNA for the CDR3 is TGTGCCAGCAGCCCAACCTCGACAGAGCAAGAGACCCAGTACTTC.

This clonotype came up many times. This chain uses TRBV20-1 with TRBJ1-2; D gene unclear. The CDR3 covers 12 residues. CDR1 and CDR2 from the germline V gene are DFQATT and SNEGSKA (reference sequence). Trimming pared 1 base from V and 8 bases from J, leaving 11 bases between. The CDR3 loop reads CSARVYGGGYTF. In DNA form, the CDR3 reads TGCAGTGCTAGAGTGTATGGTGGGGGCTACACCTTC.

This clonotype was counted many times. The chain joins TRBV4-2 to TRBJ1-3, with D tentatively TRBD1 (6 bases). The CDR3 has 16 residues. Germline V gives CDR1 LGHNA, CDR2 YNFKEQ. The germline V and J ends were trimmed by 0 bases and 4 bases, with 13 bases remaining between them. The CDR3 region has the DNA TGTGCCAGCAGCCAAGATCACCAGGGGCGAGGAAACACCATATATTTT. Translation: CASSQDHQGRGNTIYF.

The CDR3 DNA reads TGTGCCAGCACGAGAGGACATCCGAACACTGAAGCTTTCTTT. This translates into CASTRGHPNTEAFF. V is TRBV6-1 and J is TRBJ1-1; D is possibly TRBD1 (5 bases). Germline V lookup: CDR1 MNHNS, CDR2 SASEGT. V gave up 7 bases and J gave up 1 base, with 13 bases separating them. CDR3 length: 14 amino acids.

This clonotype was seen at least ten times. The chain joins TRBV20-1 to TRBJ1-5, with 7 bases matching TRBD1. This CDR3 contains 17 residues. CDR1 is DFQATT, CDR2 SNEGSKA, per germline (reference sequence). The ends lost 2 bases at V and 11 bases at J; junction bases unmatched: 21. CDR3 residues: CSARNLGRGSKAETQHF. CDR3 bases: TGCAGTGCTAGAAACTTAGGCAGGGGGTCGAAAGCAGAAACCCAGCATTTT.

This clonotype has ten or more counts. The rearrangement uses TRBV20-1 and TRBJ2-7; no clear D. This CDR3 is 10 amino acids long. The V end lost 2 bases, the J end lost 5 bases, and 4 bases lay between the germline ends. CDR1 is DFQATT, CDR2 SNEGSKA, per germline (reference sequence). The CDR3 spells CSARSHEQYF. CDR3 DNA: TGCAGTGCTAGATCCCACGAGCAGTACTTC.

This clonotype was seen repeatedly, ten times or more. In nucleotides, the CDR3 is TGTGCCAGCAGCTCTGGGGTCGATCAGCCCCAGCATTTT. This translates into CASSSGVDQPQHF. The genes are TRBV5-6 and TRBJ1-5, with D hard to call. The germline gives CDR1 SGHDT, CDR2 YYEEEE. Trimming took 3 bases from V and 5 from J, leaving 9 bases between them. The CDR3 runs to 13 residues.

This clonotype was counted ten times or more. The V gene is TRBV2, the J gene TRBJ1-1; D is ambiguous. Trimming cost V 7 bases and J 3 bases, with 15 bases left between them. Germline lookup yields CDR1 SNHLY and CDR2 FYNNEI. The CDR3 extends over 14 amino acids. The CDR3 region is CASKRALSDTEAFF. Here the CDR3 DNA reads TGTGCCAGCAAGAGGGCTTTATCGGACACTGAAGCTTTCTTT.

This clonotype was detected many times. The chain is built from TRBV10-3 and TRBJ2-7, with 9 bases that match TRBD1. The germline V gene has CDR1 ENHRY and CDR2 SYGVKD. Trimming at V came to 7 bases and at J to 5 bases, leaving 6 bases not matched to a gene. The CDR3 has 13 amino acids. The chain's CDR3 is CAITSDRGHEQYF. The CDR3 DNA reads TGTGCCATCACCTCGGACAGGGGCCACGAGCAGTACTTC.